This TCR beta chain is from a study of Ad26.COV2.S vaccination and SARS-CoV-2 variants. Study-level results: With respect to non-spike TCR breadth, vaccine and placebo recipients were similar.

TCRdb keeps only in-frame clones here, not all; method: immunoSEQ multiplex PCR. The table shows 440,000 or so clones, with less than 95% occurring only once. Regarding this clone: Its matching antigen is unknown.

V lost 3 bases and J lost 4; bases outside the gene matches: 2. The CDR3 covers 14 residues. Germline assignment: CDR1 SEHNR and CDR2 FQNEAQ (reference sequence). Stated treatment: 19 received Ad26.COV2.S at low or high dose, single or two shots; about five received placebo; per-sample allocation not given. Sampling occurred on day 63 after the first vaccine or placebo injection. An adult of 18-55 years in Boston served as donor. This specimen consisted of peripheral blood, obtained in a trial of Ad26.COV2.S vaccine versus placebo. The V gene is TRBV7-9, the J gene TRBJ2-7, with 11 bases aligning to TRBD2. This TCR was recovered from a person aged 18-65 years who received the Ad26.COV2.S COVID-19 vaccine or a placebo. CDR3 amino acids: CASSLTSGMYEQYF. DNA of the CDR3: TGTGCCAGCAGCTTGACTAGCGGGATGTACGAGCAGTACTTC.